The 20 T cell receptor beta chains below all came from one sample that was sequenced in a study of regulatory T cells in long-lasting Graves disease (dated by TCRdb to about 2021). The time point label on this specimen signifies: persistent/refractory GD, antithyroid drugs over 5 years with positive TRAb. For both TCR sequencing and RNA sequencing, RNA was extracted from PBMCs using TRIzol. Library prep was done by multiplex PCR. Sequencer: Illumina HiSeq 4000. To build TCR beta libraries, CDR3 regions were amplified by Arm-PCR using iRepertoire HTBI primers. Clones were called with MiXCR by TCRdb after fastp trimmed the public reads at Q25, and only in-frame beta chains were retained. Here each entry gathers all rows of one CDR3 protein and keeps the most common genes and DNA. The sample table lists 420,000 or so distinct CDR3 sequences, roughly a quarter of them with a count of one. The top ten clones comprise roughly 30% of the sample.

This sample comprised peripheral blood mononuclear cells (PBMCs), obtained when the disease was refractory, from a patient treated with antithyroid drugs. The receptor source for this set is a female donor with Graves disease.

This clonotype showed up just a few times. The rearrangement uses TRBV29-1 and TRBJ1-1; weak D call: TRBD1 (5 bases). From germline, CDR1 is SQVTM and CDR2 ANQGSEA. The CDR3 is made up of 14 amino acids. Trimming left V 1 base short and J 4 bases short, with 13 bases between. The CDR3 coding sequence is TGCAGCGTTGAAGTTACGACAGCGGGCACTGAAGCTTTCTTT. It encodes CSVEVTTAGTEAFF.

The chain employs TRBV29-1 and TRBJ2-5, with 9 bases aligning to TRBD2. This CDR3 comprises 15 residues. Losses at the gene ends were 7 bases for V and 2 bases for J; bases not matched to a gene: 11. CDR1 is SQVTM and CDR2 is ANQGSEA in the germline V gene. This CDR3 reads CSGFVAGGRQETQYF. Written as DNA, the CDR3 is TGCAGCGGGTTTGTCGCGGGAGGGAGGCAAGAGACCCAGTACTTC.

V usage is TRBV29-1 and J usage is TRBJ2-3; D remains unclear. Trimming removed 4 bases at V and 0 bases at J, with 5 bases between. Germline V gene lookup returns CDR1 SQVTM and CDR2 ANQGSEA. CDR3 length: 12 residues. CDR3 coding DNA: TGCAGCGTTGTGGCTAGCACAGATACGCAGTATTTT. This codes for CSVVASTDTQYF.

The genes are TRBV5-5 and TRBJ1-1; TRBD1 aligns across 10 bases. Looked up from germline, CDR1 is SGHKS and CDR2 is YYEKEE (reference sequence). The CDR3 has 18 amino acids. V trimming: 1 base; J trimming: 1 base; junction bases outside the gene matches: 10. The CDR3: CASSLLPTGGKANTEAFF. In DNA, the CDR3 is TGTGCCAGCAGCTTGCTACCGACAGGGGGCAAGGCGAACACTGAAGCTTTCTTT.

At least ten counts were recorded for this clonotype. J is TRBJ1-1 and V is TRBV20-1; 7 bases fit TRBD1. CDR1 and CDR2 from the germline V gene are DFQATT and SNEGSKA (reference sequence). The trim removed 8 bases at V and 4 bases at J, leaving 13 bases unmatched. This CDR3 has 14 amino acids. Here the CDR3 reads CSTNRGPVGTEAFF. The DNA of the CDR3 is TGCAGTACGAACAGGGGACCCGTGGGCACTGAAGCTTTCTTT.

This clonotype was seen a handful of times. The DNA of the CDR3 is TGCGCCAGCAGCCATCTCGCGGTGAACGAGCAGTACTTC. Translated, it gives CASSHLAVNEQYF. V gene TRBV5-1 combines with J gene TRBJ2-7; D is uncertain. The CDR3 has 13 amino acids. Trimming cost V 4 bases and J 5 bases, with 13 bases left between them. The germline gives CDR1 SGHRS, CDR2 YFSETQ.

This clonotype has more than one count but fewer than ten. The chain has TRBV5-8 and TRBJ2-7, with D maybe TRBD2 (5 bases). The CDR3 loop spans 15 amino acids. Germline CDR1 reads SGHTS; CDR2 reads YDEGEE. The V end was cut by 2 bases, the J end by 0 bases, with 12 bases between. CDR3 loop: CASSFSGSYSYEQYF. As DNA, the CDR3 is TGTGCCAGCAGCTTCTCGGGATCCTACTCCTACGAGCAGTACTTC.

This clonotype has just a few counts. The chain employs TRBV5-1 and TRBJ2-7; D is possibly TRBD1 or TRBD2 (6 bases each). The CDR3 contains 14 residues. Trimming removed 4 bases at V and 1 base at J, with 12 bases between. In germline, CDR1 is SGHRS, CDR2 YFSETQ. Here the CDR3 reads CASSRGAASYEQYF. CDR3 bases: TGCGCCAGCAGCAGGGGGGCAGCGTCCTACGAGCAGTACTTC.

The genes are TRBV7-9 and TRBJ2-2; D could derive from TRBD1 or TRBD2 (5 bases each). CDR1 is SEHNR, CDR2 FQNEAQ, per germline (reference sequence). The CDR3 is 15 amino acids. The germline V and J ends were trimmed by 8 bases and 8 bases, with 21 bases remaining between them. The CDR3 sequence: CASPTGTTFSGELFF. In DNA, the CDR3 is TGTGCCAGCCCAACCGGGACGACCTTTTCAGGGGAGCTGTTTTTT.

The rearrangement joins TRBV29-1 to TRBJ2-4; 7 nucleotides align to TRBD1. Trimming removed 7 bases from V and 8 bases from J; junction bases left unmatched: 8. The germline gives CDR1 SQVTM, CDR2 ANQGSEA. CDR3 size: 12 residues. The CDR3 coding sequence is TGCAGCGGCCAGGGGGTCGGGGACATTCAGTACTTC. Protein product: CSGQGVGDIQYF.

This chain uses TRBV12-3 or TRBV12-4 with TRBJ2-1; 9 bases match TRBD1. Germline trimming cut 3 bases from V and 4 bases from J; bases unmatched to any gene: 4. The length of the CDR3 is 15 residues. DNA of the CDR3: TGTGCCAGCAGTTTGACAGGGGGAAATTACAATGAGCAGTTCTTC. This sequence encodes CASSLTGGNYNEQFF.

The chain combines TRBV5-1 with TRBJ2-7; D perhaps matches TRBD1 (5 bases). The CDR3 runs to 13 residues. Trimming took off 9 bases at V and 6 bases at J, with 19 bases between the two ends. The germline V gene encodes CDR1 SGHRS and CDR2 YFSETQ. The CDR3 protein is CATSTAPGSEQYF. CDR3 DNA sequence: TGCGCCACCTCAACAGCCCCAGGGTCCGAGCAGTACTTC.

This clonotype was detected many times. This CDR3 reads CASGKQGTANVLTF. The CDR3 DNA sequence: TGTGCCAGCGGCAAACAGGGTACGGCCAACGTCCTGACTTTC. The chain employs TRBV7-2 and TRBJ2-6; maybe TRBD1 (6 bases). The CDR3 sequence is 14 residues long. V was cut by 8 bases and J by 6 bases, with 14 bases left in between. The V gene's germline CDR1 is SGHTA and CDR2 FQGNSA.

This clonotype was seen repeatedly, ten times or more. This chain links TRBV27 with TRBJ2-5; TRBD1 is a possible D gene (6 bases). V was trimmed by 6 bases and J by 4 bases, leaving 18 bases between them. The CDR3 consists of 15 residues. The V gene's germline CDR1 is MNHEY and CDR2 SMNVEV (reference sequence). This CDR3 is CASSRDLTGLETQYF. CDR3 nucleotides: TGTGCCAGCAGCCGGGACCTCACAGGGTTAGAGACCCAGTACTTC.

About this clonotype: A much larger clone is a single base away; this may be a read error. The chain carries TRBV3-1 and TRBJ2-4; 7 positions match TRBD2. CDR1 and CDR2 (germline): LGHDT, YNNKEL (reference sequence). CDR3 size: 13 residues. The CDR3 coding sequence is TGTGCCAGCAGCCAAGATTACGGGGGGTACGTAAGCTTC. It translates to CASSQDYGGYVSF.

There are many counts of this clonotype. The chain recombines TRBV3-1 with TRBJ2-5, with D hard to call. Looked up from germline, CDR1 is LGHDT and CDR2 is YNNKEL (reference sequence). The germline V and J ends were trimmed by 3 bases and 2 bases, with 10 bases remaining between them. The CDR3 has 14 amino acids. The CDR3: CASSQYGSQETQYF. In DNA form, the CDR3 reads TGTGCCAGCAGCCAGTATGGTTCGCAAGAGACCCAGTACTTC.

The genes are TRBV29-1 and TRBJ2-7, with a weak D call TRBD2 (6 bases). The germline CDR1 and CDR2 sequences are SQVTM and ANQGSEA. The V end lost 3 bases, the J end lost 0 bases, and 9 bases lay between the germline ends. The CDR3 has 13 residues. The CDR3 DNA reads as TGCAGCGTTGATCGGGGGTCCTCCTACGAGCAGTACTTC. Encoded protein: CSVDRGSSYEQYF.

This clonotype was observed a few times. The chain uses TRBV7-9 and TRBJ2-7; a weak D match, TRBD1 (5 bases). The CDR3 is made up of 13 amino acids. V lost 6 bases to trimming and J lost 7 bases, with 16 bases between them. Germline V gives CDR1 SEHNR, CDR2 FQNEAQ (reference sequence). DNA of the CDR3: TGTGCCAGCAGGTCAGGGTCGTCGCGGGAGCAGTACTTC. Encoded protein: CASRSGSSREQYF.

This chain links TRBV20-1 with TRBJ1-5; D is unclear. Germline V gene data show CDR1 as DFQATT and CDR2 as SNEGSKA (reference sequence). The CDR3 totals 11 residues. V was shortened by 1 base and J by 12 bases, with 10 bases between the two germline ends. CDR3 protein: CSARGSDHQHF. The CDR3 region has the DNA TGCAGTGCTAGAGGTTCGGATCACCAGCATTTT.

In this sample, this clonotype turned up many times. The CDR3, as DNA: TGCAGCAGTTCGACAGGGTTGGGAGACTATGGCTACACCTTC. Its protein is CSSSTGLGDYGYTF. This chain links TRBV20-1 with TRBJ1-2; TRBD1 aligns across 7 bases. CDR1 is DFQATT and CDR2 is SNEGSKA in the germline V gene (reference sequence). The CDR3 consists of 14 residues.